This TCR beta chain was sequenced for a study of T cells after yellow fever vaccination. This clonotype was seen a handful of times. Its specificity is not known. Notes on the study in general: Across the CD4 and CD8 compartments, a small share of clonotypes was present in both.

TCRdb fed the 5' RACE reads into MiXCR, producing one record per CDR3 protein. The table shows about 630,000 distinct CDR3 sequences, with roughly an eighth occurring only once. This CDR3 contains 13 residues. Per the germline V gene, CDR1 is SGHKS and CDR2 is YYEKEE (reference sequence). Trimming took 0 bases from V and 5 from J, leaving 9 bases between them. This clonotype was sampled from a man aged 30 to 39 who received the YFV17D yellow fever vaccine. The chain combines TRBV5-5 with TRBJ2-7; D is unresolved. The sample consisted of PBMCs, taken on the day of the yellow fever booster vaccination. Here the CDR3 DNA reads TGTGCCAGCAGCTTGGTTTTCGTCGACGAGCAGTACTTC. Amino acid sequence: CASSLVFVDEQYF.